This T cell receptor beta chain was sequenced in a study of blood T cells in healthy people across ages. It was with a sample-barcoded 5' primer and a J-beta primer mix that a second PCR of roughly 7 to 12 cycles was run. In TCRdb, the 5' RACE reads were re-called with MiXCR into one record per CDR3 protein. The profile shows hundreds of thousands of distinct CDR3 sequences, roughly 32% of them singletons. The germline CDR1 and CDR2 sequences are SQVTM and ANQGSEA. After removal of 4 bases from V and 5 bases from J, the junction contained 14 bases not matched to a gene. The CDR3 consists of 16 residues.

This sequence was found in a woman older than 75 in good health. This chain joins TRBV29-1 and TRBJ2-1, with 7 bases aligning to TRBD1. The sequenced sample was blood. CDR3 in DNA: TGCAGCGTTGCGCGTACTGTAGGGACAGAGGACAATGAGCAGTTCTTC. Translation gives CSVARTVGTEDNEQFF.